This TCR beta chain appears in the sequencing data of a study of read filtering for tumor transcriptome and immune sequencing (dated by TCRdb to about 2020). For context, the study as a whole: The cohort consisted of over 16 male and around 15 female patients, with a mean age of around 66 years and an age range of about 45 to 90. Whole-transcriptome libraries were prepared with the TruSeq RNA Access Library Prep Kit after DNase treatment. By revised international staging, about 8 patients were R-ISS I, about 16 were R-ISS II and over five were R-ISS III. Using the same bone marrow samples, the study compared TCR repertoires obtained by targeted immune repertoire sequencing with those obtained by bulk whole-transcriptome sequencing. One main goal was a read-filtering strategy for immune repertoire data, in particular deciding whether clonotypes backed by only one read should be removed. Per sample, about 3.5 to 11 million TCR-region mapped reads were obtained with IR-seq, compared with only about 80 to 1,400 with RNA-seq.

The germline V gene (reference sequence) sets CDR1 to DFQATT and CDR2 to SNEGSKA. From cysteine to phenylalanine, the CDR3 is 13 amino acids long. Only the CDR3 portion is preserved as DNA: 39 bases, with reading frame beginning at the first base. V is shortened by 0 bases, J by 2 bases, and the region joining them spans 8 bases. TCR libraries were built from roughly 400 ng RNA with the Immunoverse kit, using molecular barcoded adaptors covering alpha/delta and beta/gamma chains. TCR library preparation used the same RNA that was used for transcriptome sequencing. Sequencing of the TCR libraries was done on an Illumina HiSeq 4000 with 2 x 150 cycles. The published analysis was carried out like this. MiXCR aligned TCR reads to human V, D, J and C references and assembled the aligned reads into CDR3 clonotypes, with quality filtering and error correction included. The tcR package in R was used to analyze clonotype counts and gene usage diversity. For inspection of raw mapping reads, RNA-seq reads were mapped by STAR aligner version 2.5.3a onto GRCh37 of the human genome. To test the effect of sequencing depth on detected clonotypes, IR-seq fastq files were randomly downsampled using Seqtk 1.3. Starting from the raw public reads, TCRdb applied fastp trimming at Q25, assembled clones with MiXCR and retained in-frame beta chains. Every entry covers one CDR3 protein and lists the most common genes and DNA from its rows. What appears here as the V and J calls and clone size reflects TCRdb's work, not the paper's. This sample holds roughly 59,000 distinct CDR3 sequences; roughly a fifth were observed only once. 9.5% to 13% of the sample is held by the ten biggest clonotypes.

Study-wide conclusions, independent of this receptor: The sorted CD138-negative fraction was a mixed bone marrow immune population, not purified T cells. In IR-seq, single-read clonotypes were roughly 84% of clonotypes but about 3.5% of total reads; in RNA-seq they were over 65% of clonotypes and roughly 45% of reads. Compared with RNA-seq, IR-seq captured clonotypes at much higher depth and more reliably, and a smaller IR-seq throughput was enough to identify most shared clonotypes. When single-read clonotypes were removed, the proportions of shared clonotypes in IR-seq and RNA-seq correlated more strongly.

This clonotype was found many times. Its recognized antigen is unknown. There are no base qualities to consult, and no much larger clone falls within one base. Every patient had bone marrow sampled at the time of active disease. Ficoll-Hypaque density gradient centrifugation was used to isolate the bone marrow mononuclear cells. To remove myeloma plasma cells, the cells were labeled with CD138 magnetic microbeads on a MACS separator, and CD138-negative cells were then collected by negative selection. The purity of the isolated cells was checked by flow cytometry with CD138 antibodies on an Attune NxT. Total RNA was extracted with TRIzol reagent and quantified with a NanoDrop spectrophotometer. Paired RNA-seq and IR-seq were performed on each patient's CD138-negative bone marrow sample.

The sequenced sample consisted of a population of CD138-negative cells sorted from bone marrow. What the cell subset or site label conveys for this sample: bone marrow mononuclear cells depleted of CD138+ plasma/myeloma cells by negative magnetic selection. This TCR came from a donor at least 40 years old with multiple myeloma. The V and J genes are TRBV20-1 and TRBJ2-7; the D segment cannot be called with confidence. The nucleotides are TGCAGTGCTAGAGAAAGCCTAGCCTACGAGCAGTACTTC. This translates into CSARESLAYEQYF.